What follows are 4 T cell receptor beta chains derived from one specimen sequenced in a study of OX40 agonist ivuxolimab in advanced cancers. TCRdb keeps only in-frame clones here, not all; method: immunoSEQ multiplex PCR. The data hold tens of thousands of clones, with about 84% observed a single time. The sequences come from CD4+ or CD8+ T cells sorted from blood, collected in a trial of the OX40 agonist ivuxolimab. The source is an adult with an advanced solid tumor such as melanoma, head and neck, liver or kidney cancer.

The genes are TRBV19 and TRBJ2-5; 7 nucleotides match TRBD2. The CDR3 is made up of 13 amino acids. Trimming at V came to 8 bases and at J to 5 bases, leaving 8 bases not matched to a gene. CDR1 and CDR2 (germline): LNHDA, SQIVND (reference sequence). Written as DNA, the CDR3 is TGTGCCAGTCAACCGGGGGGTGAGGAGACCCAGTACTTC. Protein sequence: CASQPGGEETQYF.

V gene TRBV2 combines with J gene TRBJ1-1; D unresolved. Per the germline V gene, CDR1 is SNHLY and CDR2 is FYNNEI. This CDR3 comprises 12 residues. Trimming removed 6 bases from V and 14 bases from J, with 19 bases in between. The CDR3 region has the DNA TGTGCCAGCAGGGTCGGCGAGCAAGGAAGCTTCTTT. As protein: CASRVGEQGSFF.

This clone was detected only once. The gene calls are TRBV5-1 and TRBJ2-5, with 7 bases matching TRBD1. This CDR3 is built from 15 residues. Germline values: CDR1 SGHRS, CDR2 YFSETQ. The junction had 5 bases not matched to a gene; V was cut back by 0 bases and J by 3 bases. Here the CDR3 reads CASSLGQGREETQYF. In nucleotides, the CDR3 is TGCGCCAGCAGCTTGGGACAGGGACGGGAAGAGACCCAGTACTTC.

The chain recombines TRBV7-6 with TRBJ1-2; possibly TRBD1 for D (5 bases). The CDR3 sequence is 12 residues long. Looked up from germline, CDR1 is SGHVS and CDR2 is FNYEAQ. Trimming removed 3 bases from V and 4 bases from J, with 6 bases in between. Written as DNA, the CDR3 is TGTGCCAGCAGCTTCGGGACCTATGGCTACACCTTC. Translation gives CASSFGTYGYTF.